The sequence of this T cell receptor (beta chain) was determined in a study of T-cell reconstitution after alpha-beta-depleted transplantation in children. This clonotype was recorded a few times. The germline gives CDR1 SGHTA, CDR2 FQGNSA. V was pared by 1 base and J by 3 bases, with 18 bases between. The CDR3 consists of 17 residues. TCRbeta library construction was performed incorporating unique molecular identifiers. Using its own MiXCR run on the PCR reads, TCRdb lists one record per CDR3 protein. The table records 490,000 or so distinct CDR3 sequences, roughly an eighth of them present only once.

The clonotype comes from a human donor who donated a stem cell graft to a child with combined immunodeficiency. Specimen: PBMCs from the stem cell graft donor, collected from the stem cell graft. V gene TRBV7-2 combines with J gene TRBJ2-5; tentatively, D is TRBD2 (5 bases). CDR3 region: CASSLVSLSRGKETQYF. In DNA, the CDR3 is TGTGCCAGCAGCTTAGTCTCCCTGAGTCGGGGAAAAGAGACCCAGTACTTC.